This T cell receptor (beta chain) was sequenced for a study of control samples from healthy donors and cancer patients. Measured with immunoSEQ multiplex PCR; TCRdb has only the in-frame clones, and not every one. Of about 80,000 clones detected, roughly 89% appear once; the ten largest clones hold around 7.6%. The CDR3 sequence is 16 residues long. Germline CDR1 and CDR2: MNHEY and SMNVEV (reference sequence). Trimming took 6 bases from V and 1 from J, leaving 16 bases between them. The chain combines TRBV27 with TRBJ1-5; weak D call: TRBD1 (6 bases). Sequenced sample: blood. This clonotype was obtained from a woman aged 60-75 years in good health. CDR3 nucleotide sequence: TGTGCCAGCAGACTATCAGGGGTAAGGAGCAATCAGCCCCAGCATTTT. It codes for CASRLSGVRSNQPQHF.